These T cell receptor beta chains were read from a single sample in a study of post-analysis software for immune sequencing data. MiXCR, applied by TCRdb to the PCR reads, yields one record per CDR3 protein. The sample yields roughly 160,000 distinct CDR3 sequences, about 34% seen once. The sample was blood, taken after autologous hematopoietic stem cell transplantation. The receptors originated from a girl aged 10 to 17 with multiple sclerosis. CDR3s include the opening cysteine and the closing phenylalanine or tryptophan. A D gene is named only where the DNA matches it firmly. Clone size appears in some rows only: once, few, many, or a class for an expanded clone.

.,few,TRBJ1-2,TRBV11-2,CASSLGRREYGYTF,TGTGCCAGCAGCCTCGGTCGGCGGGAGTATGGCTACACCTTC
.,few,TRBJ1-2,TRBV9,CASSVDPGDGGYTF,TGTGCCAGCAGCGTAGACCCAGGGGACGGTGGCTACACCTTC
TRBD1,few,TRBJ1-2,TRBV12-3/TRBV12-4,CASSPRTGVDGYTF,TGTGCCAGCAGTCCGCGGACAGGGGTGGATGGCTACACCTTC
TRBD2,.,TRBJ2-5,TRBV7-2,CASSQRASGRETQYF,TGTGCCAGCAGCCAAAGGGCTAGCGGCCGAGAGACCCAGTACTTC
TRBD1,.,TRBJ2-7,TRBV20-1,CSARRDRDLAYEQYF,TGCAGTGCTAGGAGGGACAGGGACTTAGCCTACGAGCAGTACTTC
.,.,TRBJ2-5,TRBV7-3,CASSPVPSGEQYF,TGTGCCAGCAGCCCCGTTCCTAGTGGAGAGCAGTACTTC
.,once,TRBJ2-3,TRBV12-3/TRBV12-4,CASSLRASAQYF,TGTGCCAGCAGCCTGAGGGCAAGTGCGCAGTATTTT
TRBD1,few,TRBJ2-4,TRBV6-6,CAARDRKNIQYF,TGTGCCGCCCGGGACAGGAAAAACATTCAGTACTTC
.,.,TRBJ2-7,TRBV11-3,CASSLDRLAGTYEQYF,TGTGCCAGCAGCTTAGATCGGCTCGCAGGGACATACGAGCAGTACTTC
.,.,TRBJ2-3,TRBV29-1,CSVEWGLFTDTQYF,TGCAGCGTTGAATGGGGACTTTTCACAGATACGCAGTATTTT
.,.,TRBJ1-1,TRBV29-1,CSVEMTRNTEAFF,TGCAGCGTTGAAATGACAAGGAACACTGAAGCTTTCTTT
.,few,TRBJ2-3,TRBV15,CATSRGFTDTQYF,TGTGCCACCAGCAGAGGGTTCACAGATACGCAGTATTTT
.,.,TRBJ2-4,TRBV4-1,CASSQVLDTAKNIQYF,TGCGCCAGCAGCCAAGTTCTGGACACAGCCAAAAACATTCAGTACTTC
.,medium-sized,TRBJ1-5,TRBV25-1,CASSQAGPNQPQHF,TGTGCCAGCAGTCAAGCGGGTCCCAATCAGCCCCAGCATTTT
.,.,TRBJ2-7,TRBV7-9,CASSLTVAVTYEQYF,TGTGCCAGCAGCTTAACGGTAGCGGTGACCTACGAGCAGTACTTC
.,.,TRBJ2-2,TRBV4-2,CASSQEGQGNTGELFF,TGTGCCAGCAGCCAAGAGGGGCAGGGGAACACCGGGGAGCTGTTTTTT
.,few,TRBJ2-1,TRBV5-1,CASRRAEGAGTYNEQFF,TGCGCCAGCAGACGAGCGGAGGGGGCCGGAACCTACAATGAGCAGTTCTTC
.,once,TRBJ2-7,TRBV27,CASCLRGTRAYEQYF,TGTGCCAGCTGTTTACGGGGGACGAGGGCCTACGAGCAGTACTTC
TRBD2,.,TRBJ2-1,TRBV15,CATSSSRLLAGGSNEQFF,TGTGCCACCAGCAGTTCCCGTCTACTAGCGGGAGGATCGAATGAGCAGTTCTTC
.,.,TRBJ2-4,TRBV27,CASSLSFAGDTPRAKNIQYF,TGTGCCAGCAGTTTATCGTTTGCGGGGGACACCCCGAGGGCCAAAAACATTCAGTACTTC
TRBD2,.,TRBJ2-1,TRBV5-1,CASSLEGGSSYNEQFF,TGCGCCAGCAGCTTGGAGGGCGGGAGCTCCTACAATGAGCAGTTCTTC
.,.,TRBJ1-2,TRBV28,CASRGSAKRGYTF,TGTGCCAGCAGAGGGTCCGCAAAGCGGGGCTACACCTTC